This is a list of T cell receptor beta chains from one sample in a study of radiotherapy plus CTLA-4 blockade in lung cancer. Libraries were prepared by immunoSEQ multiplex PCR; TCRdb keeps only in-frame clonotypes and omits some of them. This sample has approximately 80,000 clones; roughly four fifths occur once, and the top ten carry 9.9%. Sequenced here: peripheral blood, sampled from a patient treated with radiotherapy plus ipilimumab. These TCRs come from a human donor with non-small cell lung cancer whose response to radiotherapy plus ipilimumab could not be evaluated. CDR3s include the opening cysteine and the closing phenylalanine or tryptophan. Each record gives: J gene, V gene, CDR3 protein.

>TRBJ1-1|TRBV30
CAWSVGQQNTEAFF
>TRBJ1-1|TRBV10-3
CAIKDRLNTEAFF
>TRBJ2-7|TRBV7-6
CASSPMSGANEQYF
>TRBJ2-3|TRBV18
CASSPLSGTSGVTDTQYF
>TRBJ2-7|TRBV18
CASSPQGLGQGSYEQYF
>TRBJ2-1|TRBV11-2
CASSLVAGGWDFIF
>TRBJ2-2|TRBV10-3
CAISGTNTGELFF
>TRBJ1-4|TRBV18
CASSPLDRGPNEKLFF
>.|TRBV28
CASSPPRTGTPLYEQYF
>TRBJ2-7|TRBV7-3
CASSTDRPYEQYF
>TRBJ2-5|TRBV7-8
CASSLAPQGSETQYF
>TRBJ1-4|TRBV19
CASSSDRGSNEKLFF
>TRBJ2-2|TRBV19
CASKEGLAAGELFF
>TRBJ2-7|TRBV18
CASSPARSSYEQYF
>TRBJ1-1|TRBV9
CASSVWTGGNTEAFF
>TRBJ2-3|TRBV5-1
CASRPGTANSDTQYF
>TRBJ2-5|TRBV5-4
CASSPGLAGVDETQYF
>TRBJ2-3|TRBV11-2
CASSRGWASTDTQYF
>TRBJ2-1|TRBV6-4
CASSTWGDNEQFF
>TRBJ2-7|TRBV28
CASSLWSGTGPYEQYF
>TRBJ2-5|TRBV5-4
CASSFLAGEEGQYF
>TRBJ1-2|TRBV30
CAWSKPGDGFYGYTF
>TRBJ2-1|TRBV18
CASSPRLAGVLINEQFF
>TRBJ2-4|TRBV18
CASSPPRDRDEENIQYF
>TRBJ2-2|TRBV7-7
CASSLGAGNTGELFF
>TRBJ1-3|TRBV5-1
CASSLTSSGNTIYF
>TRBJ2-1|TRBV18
CASSPDWQGGYNEQFF
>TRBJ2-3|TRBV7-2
CASSLALAGGPRTDTQYF
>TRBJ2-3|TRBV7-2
CASSLYSGGADTQYF
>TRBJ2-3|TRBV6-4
CASSDSTGGPADTQYF
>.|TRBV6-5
CASSYVPGQLYEQYF
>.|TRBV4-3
CASSQGDSIGEQYF
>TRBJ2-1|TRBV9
CASTMSSGGSYNEQFF
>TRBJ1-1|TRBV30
CAWKGENTEAFF
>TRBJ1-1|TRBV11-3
CASSIRELGTEAFF
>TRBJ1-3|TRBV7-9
CASSPTLGQPISGNTIYF
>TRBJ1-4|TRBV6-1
CASSPDRLSEKLFF
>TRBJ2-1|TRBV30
CAWSSGVYNEQFF
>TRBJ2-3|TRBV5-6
CASSSTGVDTQYF
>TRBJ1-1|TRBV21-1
CASSGSSRRGAFF
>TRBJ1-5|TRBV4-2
CASSHGDRNSNQPQHF
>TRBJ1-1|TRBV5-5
CASSPMAGSEAFF
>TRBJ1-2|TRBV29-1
CSVEGTGYDGYTF
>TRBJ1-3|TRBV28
CASDTADYSGNTIYF
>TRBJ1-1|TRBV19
CASRLAGQGNTEAFF
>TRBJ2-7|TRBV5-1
CASSLFAGGQYEQYF
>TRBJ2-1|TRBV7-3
CASSLISGADYNEQFF
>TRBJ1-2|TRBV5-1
CASSLTQTGVYGYTF
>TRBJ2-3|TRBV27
CASTPGLAGVRYTDTQYF
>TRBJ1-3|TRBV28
CASSTPSGSGNTIYF
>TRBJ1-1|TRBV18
CASSQETGSTEAFF
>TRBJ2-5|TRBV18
CASSPVRGSKETQYF